The 21 T cell receptor beta chains below were found in one sample sequenced in a study of a mutant IDH1 vaccine in newly diagnosed glioma. Libraries were prepared by immunoSEQ multiplex PCR; TCRdb keeps only in-frame clonotypes and omits some of them. The profile shows 120,000 or so clones, roughly 78% of them singletons. Their antigen targets remain unknown. Time point in this sample: week 11, during vaccination. Vaccination used 300 ug of mutant IDH1 20-mer peptide per dose, with topical imiquimod. Here the sequenced sample was PBMCs, taken from a glioma patient whose treatment included an IDH1 peptide vaccine. These receptors were obtained from a middle-aged man with glioma.

This clone was observed many times. The rearrangement links TRBV19 to TRBJ1-5; no clear D. This CDR3 is built from 10 residues. Trimming cost V 11 bases and J 7 bases, with 9 bases left between them. The germline CDR1 and CDR2 sequences are LNHDA and SQIVND (reference sequence). CDR3 in DNA: TGTGCCTCGGGTGGACAGCCCCAGCATTTT. This codes for CASGGQPQHF.

This clone has just a few counts. The V and J genes are TRBV14 and TRBJ1-1; D unresolved. The CDR3 totals 14 residues. Germline-derived CDR1 and CDR2 are SGHDN and FVKESK. The ends were cut back, 3 bases at V and 6 bases at J, with 14 bases in the middle. The CDR3 sequence is CASSQGQLSAEAFF. As DNA, the CDR3 is TGTGCCAGCAGCCAGGGCCAGTTGAGCGCTGAAGCTTTCTTT. Drawing the rest from reference TRBV14 and TRBJ1-1, the complete variable domain is EAGVTQFPSHSVIEKGQTVTLRCDPISGHDNLYWYRRVMGKEIKFLLHFVKESKQDESGMPNNRFLAERTGGTYSTLKVQPAELEDSGVYFCASSQGQLSAEAFFGQGTRLTVV.

This clone appeared a few times. V gene TRBV21-1 combines with J gene TRBJ1-4. TRBV21-1 is a pseudogene locus. There are 15 residues in the CDR3. CDR3 sequence (DNA): TGTGCCAGCAGCAAAGCGCTTCACTATAATGAAAAACTGTTTTTT. This codes for CASSKALHYNEKLFF.

V usage is TRBV15 and J usage is TRBJ1-5; D is ambiguous. V lost 1 base and J lost 5, with 3 bases in between. Per the germline V gene, CDR1 is LNHNV and CDR2 is YYDKDF (reference sequence). This CDR3 has 12 amino acids. This CDR3 reads CATSRVDQPQHF. The CDR3 DNA follows: TGTGCCACCAGCAGAGTAGATCAGCCCCAGCATTTT.

This clone came up many times. The genes are TRBV7-9 and TRBJ2-1; 7 nucleotides align to TRBD2. CDR3 length: 17 residues. V gave up 1 base and J gave up 9 bases; unmatched junction bases: 15. Germline loops: CDR1 SEHNR, CDR2 FQNEAQ (reference sequence). The chain's CDR3 is CASSLERLASNPSEQFF. The DNA for the CDR3 is TGTGCCAGCAGCTTAGAGCGACTAGCTTCCAACCCGTCTGAGCAGTTCTTC.

The CDR3, as DNA: TGTGCCAGCTCACTAGGGACCGTTGTAGAGCAGTACTTC. This encodes CASSLGTVVEQYF. The chain employs TRBV18 and TRBJ2-7; D tentatively reads TRBD1 or TRBD2 (5 bases each). The V gene's germline CDR1 is KGHSH and CDR2 LQKENI. Trimming pared 4 bases from V and 7 bases from J, leaving 14 bases between. There are 13 residues in the CDR3. Supplemented by reference TRBV18 and TRBJ2-7, the full variable domain reads NAGVMQNPRHLVRRRGQEARLRCSPMKGHSHVYWYRQLPEEGLKFMVYLQKENIIDESGMPKERFSAEFPKEGPSILRIQQVVRGDSAAYFCASSLGTVVEQYFGPGTRLTVT.

The chain carries TRBV5-1 and TRBJ2-2, with TRBD2 matching over 11 bases. V trimming: 6 bases; J trimming: 0 bases; junction bases outside the gene matches: 4. The CDR3 length is 16 residues. CDR1 is SGHRS and CDR2 is YFSETQ in the germline V gene. DNA for the CDR3: TGCGCCAGCAATTTAGCGGGAGGGTCGAACACCGGGGAGCTGTTTTTT. This codes for CASNLAGGSNTGELFF.

V and J are TRBV6-1 and TRBJ1-3; the D is unclear. Trimming took 7 bases from V and 0 from J, leaving 7 bases between them. The CDR3 totals 13 residues. Germline lookup yields CDR1 MNHNS and CDR2 SASEGT. CDR3 nucleotide sequence: TGTGCCAGCACTGCTATCTCTGGAAACACCATATATTTT. It specifies CASTAISGNTIYF.

The table lists this clone with many counts. Other DNA sequences in the same sample also yield this CDR3. V is TRBV6-5 and J is TRBJ1-1; TRBD1 might be the D (5 bases). The germline V gene has CDR1 MNHEY and CDR2 SVGAGI. This CDR3 has 13 amino acids. V was shortened by 6 bases and J by 2 bases, with 10 bases between the two germline ends. The CDR3 coding sequence is TGTGCCAGCAGCCCCGGGGCAAACACTGAAGCTTTCTTT. This codes for CASSPGANTEAFF.

The V gene is TRBV18, the J gene TRBJ2-5; D gene unclear. The V gene's germline CDR1 is KGHSH and CDR2 LQKENI. The V and J ends lost 3 bases and 5 bases respectively, with 13 bases between them. The CDR3 covers 14 residues. In nucleotides, the CDR3 is TGTGCCAGCTCACCGATACAAGTCTTGGAGACCCAGTACTTC. This codes for CASSPIQVLETQYF. Based on the CDR3 plus reference TRBV18 and TRBJ2-5, the full variable domain is NAGVMQNPRHLVRRRGQEARLRCSPMKGHSHVYWYRQLPEEGLKFMVYLQKENIIDESGMPKERFSAEFPKEGPSILRIQQVVRGDSAAYFCASSPIQVLETQYFGPGTRLLVL.

The genes are TRBV28 and TRBJ2-7; weak D call: TRBD1 (6 bases). Germline V gene sequence: CDR1 MDHEN, CDR2 SYDVKM. Trimming removed 7 bases at V and 5 bases at J, with 15 bases between. CDR3 length: 13 residues. The DNA for the CDR3 is TGTGCCAGCACCCTAACAGGGTTGAACGAGCAGTACTTC. Its translation is CASTLTGLNEQYF.

The chain has TRBV7-9 and TRBJ2-7; perhaps TRBD2 as D (6 bases). The V end lost 1 base, the J end lost 3 bases, and 13 bases lay between the germline ends. The CDR3 extends over 15 amino acids. Looked up from germline, CDR1 is SEHNR and CDR2 is FQNEAQ (reference sequence). For the CDR3, the DNA is TGTGCCAGCAGCTTAGGGGCGGGGAACAACTACGAGCAGTACTTC. Translated: CASSLGAGNNYEQYF.

V is TRBV19 and J is TRBJ1-5; D ambiguous. V lost 1 base, J lost 8 bases, and 12 bases lay in between. The CDR3 consists of 14 residues. Germline V gene sequence: CDR1 LNHDA, CDR2 SQIVND (reference sequence). The CDR3 loop is CASSIGTDFKPQHF. The DNA of the CDR3 is TGTGCCAGTAGTATAGGGACGGATTTCAAGCCCCAGCATTTT.

The rearrangement uses TRBV28 and TRBJ2-1; the match to TRBD1 covers 7 bases. Germline CDR1 reads MDHEN; CDR2 reads SYDVKM. V lost 3 bases to trimming and J lost 4 bases; unmatched junction nucleotides: 9. CDR3 length: 16 residues. The CDR3, as DNA: TGTGCCAGCAGTTTTTTGGGACAGAATCTTTACAATGAGCAGTTCTTC. Translation gives CASSFLGQNLYNEQFF.

CDR3 DNA sequence: TGTGCCAGCAGCGTAGGGAGAGGGGGGACCTACGAGCAGTACTTC. As protein: CASSVGRGGTYEQYF. The chain recombines TRBV9 with TRBJ2-7, with D possibly called TRBD1 or TRBD2 (6 bases each). This CDR3 contains 15 residues. Germline assignment: CDR1 SGDLS and CDR2 YYNGEE. The V and J ends lost 0 bases and 2 bases respectively, with 12 bases between them.

V gene TRBV10-3 combines with J gene TRBJ1-5; D gene unclear. V lost 2 bases to trimming and J lost 6 bases, with 5 bases between them. This CDR3 contains 12 residues. Germline CDR1 ENHRY, CDR2 SYGVKD. CDR3 protein: CAISEDGQPQHF. The CDR3 nucleotides read TGTGCCATCAGTGAGGATGGTCAGCCCCAGCATTTT.

The chain couples TRBV19 to TRBJ2-7, with a tentative D call TRBD2 (6 bases). The V gene lost 5 bases and the J gene lost 3 bases, with 11 bases spanning the gap. The germline V gene has CDR1 LNHDA and CDR2 SQIVND (reference sequence). There are 13 residues in the CDR3. The chain's CDR3 is CASSPRERYEQYF. The CDR3 nucleotides are TGTGCCAGTAGTCCACGGGAGCGCTACGAGCAGTACTTC.

This chain connects TRBV4-2 to TRBJ1-5; tentative D call: TRBD1 (6 bases). Germline CDR1 LGHNA, CDR2 YNFKEQ. V shed 0 bases and J shed 2 bases, with 11 bases lying between them. The CDR3 runs to 16 residues. The CDR3 region has the DNA TGTGCCAGCAGCCAAGATGCCAGGGGTGGCAATCAGCCCCAGCATTTT. Amino acids: CASSQDARGGNQPQHF.

The chain is built from TRBV6-6 and TRBJ2-5, with D tentatively TRBD1 (6 bases). Matching the DNA end better, TRBJ2-7 makes the J call doubtful. Per the germline V gene, CDR1 is MNHNY and CDR2 is SVGAGI (reference sequence). The CDR3 length is 12 residues. CDR3 coding DNA: TGTGCCAGCAGCCCAACAGGGTACGAGCAGTACTTC. This sequence encodes CASSPTGYEQYF.

The chain carries TRBV19 and TRBJ1-5; D unresolved. Germline CDR1 is LNHDA and CDR2 is SQIVND (reference sequence). The ends were cut back, 3 bases at V and 4 bases at J, with 10 bases in the middle. The CDR3 has 14 residues. CDR3 DNA: TGTGCCAGTAGTATGTCGGTTTTGAATCAGCCCCAGCATTTT. This translates into CASSMSVLNQPQHF.

V gene TRBV28 combines with J gene TRBJ1-4; 8 bases map to TRBD1. The CDR3 contains 14 residues. Germline CDR1 MDHEN, CDR2 SYDVKM. Trimming removed 6 bases from V and 10 bases from J; junction bases left unmatched: 10. CDR3 sequence reads: CASSPPGTGGKLFF. The CDR3 bases are TGTGCCAGCAGCCCGCCCGGGACAGGCGGAAAACTGTTTTTT.